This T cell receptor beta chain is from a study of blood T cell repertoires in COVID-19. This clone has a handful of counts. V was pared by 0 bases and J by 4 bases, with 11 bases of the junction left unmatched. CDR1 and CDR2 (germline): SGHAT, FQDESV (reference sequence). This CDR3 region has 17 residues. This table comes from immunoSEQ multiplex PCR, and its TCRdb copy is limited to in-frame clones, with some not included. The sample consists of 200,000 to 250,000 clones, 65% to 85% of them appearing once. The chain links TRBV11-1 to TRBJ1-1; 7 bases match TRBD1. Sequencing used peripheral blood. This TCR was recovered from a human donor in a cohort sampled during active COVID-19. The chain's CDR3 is CASSLARSRAGGTEAFF. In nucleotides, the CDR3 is TGTGCCAGCAGCTTAGCGCGGTCAAGGGCAGGGGGCACTGAAGCTTTCTTT.